A single sample gave rise to the 18 T cell receptor beta chains below, sequenced in a study of T cells in Graves' hyperthyroidism and ophthalmopathy. Amplified regions were TCR beta CDR3 sequences from RNA transcripts. First-round RT-PCR of the TCR CDR3 relied on the HTBI primer set. TCRdb reprocessed the multiplex PCR reads with MiXCR, giving one entry per CDR3 protein. The repertoire holds around 300,000 distinct CDR3 sequences, with roughly 15% as singletons. The sample was blood. The origin of the receptors is a woman aged 35 to 49 with Graves' hyperthyroidism.

This clonotype has ten or more counts. This chain links TRBV28 with TRBJ2-3; tentative D call: TRBD1 (7 bases). Trimming removed 5 bases from V and 4 bases from J, with 13 bases in between. The CDR3 has 14 residues. Germline loops: CDR1 MDHEN, CDR2 SYDVKM. The CDR3 DNA reads as TGTGCCAGCAGTCCAGGGGGGACTTCAGATACGCAGTATTTT. The encoded protein is CASSPGGTSDTQYF.

The chain combines TRBV6-2 or TRBV6-3 with TRBJ2-7; perhaps TRBD2 as D (6 bases). The CDR3 covers 14 residues. From germline, CDR1 is MNHEY and CDR2 SVGEGT. V lost 4 bases and J lost 10, with 20 bases in between. The CDR3 protein is CASSSLIGGAEQYF. CDR3 sequence (DNA): TGTGCCAGCAGTTCCCTGATAGGAGGGGCGGAACAGTACTTC.

This clonotype was seen at least ten times. J is TRBJ1-5 and V is TRBV29-1; D remains ambiguous. Germline CDR1 and CDR2: SQVTM and ANQGSEA. This CDR3 region has 12 residues. V lost 0 bases, J lost 6 bases, and 6 bases lay in between. The CDR3 sequence is CSVEDPGQPQHF. The CDR3 region has the DNA TGCAGCGTTGAAGATCCGGGTCAGCCCCAGCATTTT.

Ten or more counts support this clonotype. The chain employs TRBV28 and TRBJ2-1; the D gene is possibly TRBD2 (5 bases). The CDR3 covers 15 residues. V was pared by 6 bases and J by 2 bases, with 14 bases between. Looked up from germline, CDR1 is MDHEN and CDR2 is SYDVKM. In nucleotides, the CDR3 is TGTGCCAGCAGCCCCGGAGGTGGGGCCTACAATGAGCAGTTCTTC. It is translated as CASSPGGGAYNEQFF.

This clonotype came up many times. The chain links TRBV2 to TRBJ2-1; perhaps TRBD2 as D (6 bases). Germline V lookup: CDR1 SNHLY, CDR2 FYNNEI. The length of the CDR3 is 15 residues. V gave up 6 bases and J gave up 0 bases, with 12 bases separating them. In nucleotides, the CDR3 is TGTGCCAGCAGGGGACTCTCCAGCTCCTACAATGAGCAGTTCTTC. Protein sequence: CASRGLSSSYNEQFF.

This clonotype was observed at least ten times. The CDR3 DNA reads TGCAGTGCCGGATCGGGGACAGCCTATGGCTACACCTTC. Residues: CSAGSGTAYGYTF. The chain uses TRBV20-1 and TRBJ1-2; 7 nucleotides agree with TRBD1. Trimming took 6 bases from V and 4 from J; bases not matched to a gene: 8. The CDR3 length is 13 residues. Germline loops: CDR1 DFQATT, CDR2 SNEGSKA (reference sequence).

The chain has TRBV6-8 and TRBJ2-2; 7 bases fit TRBD2. The CDR3 runs 16 residues. CDR1 and CDR2 from the germline V gene are MNHGY and SAAAGT. The ends lost 10 bases at V and 0 bases at J; junction bases unmatched: 11. The CDR3 nucleotides are TGTGCCAACCGCGGTTTGGGACTACCGAACACCGGGGAGCTGTTTTTT. As protein: CANRGLGLPNTGELFF.

Here the CDR3 DNA reads TGTGCCAGCAGTGCACTAGGCACCGGGGAGCTGTTTTTT. Translated: CASSALGTGELFF. The gene calls are TRBV6-4 and TRBJ2-2; D is perhaps TRBD2 (5 bases). The V and J ends lost 4 bases and 4 bases respectively, with 7 bases between them. The germline V gene encodes CDR1 MRHNA and CDR2 SNTAGT. This CDR3 region has 13 residues.

The chain carries TRBV19 and TRBJ2-3; D is unclear. The CDR3 is 14 amino acids. CDR1 and CDR2 from the germline V gene are LNHDA and SQIVND (reference sequence). V dropped 7 bases and J dropped 0 bases, with 11 bases sitting between them. CDR3 DNA: TGTGCCAGTAACAGCGCATCTAGCACAGATACGCAGTATTTT. Its protein is CASNSASSTDTQYF.

This clonotype came up many times. This chain connects TRBV20-1 to TRBJ2-7; 11 positions match TRBD2. This CDR3 has 14 residues. V shed 3 bases, J shed 5 bases, and the junction held 6 bases outside the gene matches. Germline assignment: CDR1 DFQATT and CDR2 SNEGSKA (reference sequence). Written as DNA, the CDR3 is TGCAGTGCTAGTTCGGGACTAGCGGCTCACGAGCAGTACTTC. Encoded protein: CSASSGLAAHEQYF.

This clonotype is labeled medium-sized. V gene TRBV12-3 or TRBV12-4 combines with J gene TRBJ1-5; D may be TRBD1 (5 bases). V dropped 5 bases and J dropped 6 bases, with 17 bases sitting between them. CDR3 size: 15 residues. Here the CDR3 DNA reads TGTGCCAGCAGTCCCAGTCAGGGAGCGGGTCAGCCCCAGCATTTT. The encoded protein is CASSPSQGAGQPQHF.

This clonotype was recorded a few times. The chain carries TRBV19 and TRBJ1-5; 9 bases match TRBD1. This CDR3 region has 15 residues. Per germline, CDR1 LNHDA and CDR2 SQIVND (reference sequence). V was clipped by 6 bases and J by 2 bases; unmatched bases: 5. CDR3 sequence reads: CASRGTGTGNQPQHF. The DNA of the CDR3 is TGTGCCAGTAGGGGGACAGGGACGGGCAATCAGCCCCAGCATTTT.

This clonotype appeared many times. The chain carries TRBV7-8 and TRBJ2-5; 7 positions match TRBD2. Trimming took 1 base from V and 5 from J; bases not matched to a gene: 19. The CDR3 length is 19 residues. CDR1 and CDR2 from the germline V gene are SGHVS and FQNEAQ. CDR3: CASSLVFRGSRIVAETQYF. The CDR3 DNA follows: TGTGCCAGCAGCTTAGTGTTTCGCGGGAGTCGTATCGTGGCGGAGACCCAGTACTTC.

This clonotype has a count of ten or more. This chain uses TRBV19 with TRBJ2-5; 10 nucleotides match TRBD2. The V gene end was trimmed by 5 bases and the J gene end by 7 bases; junction bases not matched to a gene: 7. Germline lookup yields CDR1 LNHDA and CDR2 SQIVND (reference sequence). This CDR3 has 14 residues. The CDR3 loop reads CASSASGSVGTQYF. The CDR3 nucleotides read TGTGCCAGTAGTGCTAGCGGGAGTGTAGGGACCCAGTACTTC.

This clonotype showed up just a few times. The chain carries TRBV10-3 and TRBJ2-2; TRBD2 aligns across 10 bases. After removal of 0 bases from V and 0 bases from J, the junction contained 7 bases not matched to a gene. This CDR3 is built from 19 residues. CDR1 is ENHRY, CDR2 SYGVKD, per germline. As DNA, the CDR3 is TGTGCCATCAGTGAGTCGGGGCTAGCGGGAGCCGCGAACACCGGGGAGCTGTTTTTT. Translation: CAISESGLAGAANTGELFF.

This clonotype was detected a few times. The chain uses TRBV7-9 and TRBJ2-6; TRBD1 aligns across 7 bases. The CDR3 covers 18 residues. CDR1 and CDR2 (germline): SEHNR, FQNEAQ (reference sequence). V dropped 5 bases and J dropped 2; count of bases not matched to a gene: 12. The CDR3 sequence is CASSIHRGPSTGANVLTF. In DNA, the CDR3 is TGTGCCAGCAGCATCCACAGGGGCCCAAGCACTGGGGCCAACGTCCTGACTTTC.

This clonotype was counted at least ten times. The V call is TRBV7-2, the J call TRBJ2-5; D remains unclear. Deletions cut 5 bases from V and 2 bases from J, with 12 bases between. This CDR3 spans 14 amino acids. CDR1 and CDR2 (germline): SGHTA, FQGNSA. In nucleotides, the CDR3 is TGTGCCAGCAGCGAACGACATGGACAAGAGACCCAGTACTTC. Protein product: CASSERHGQETQYF.

Note on this clonotype: A much larger clone is a single base away; this may be a read error. This sequence joins TRBV6-2 or TRBV6-3 and TRBJ2-1; no clear D gene. Per germline, CDR1 MNHEY and CDR2 SVGEGT. The CDR3 is 14 amino acids. V lost 6 bases and J 5 bases, leaving 14 bases between the germline ends. CDR3 sequence: CASRKIGRHNEQFF. CDR3 DNA sequence: TGTGCCAGCAGGAAAATCGGCAGGCACAATGAGCAGTTCTTC.